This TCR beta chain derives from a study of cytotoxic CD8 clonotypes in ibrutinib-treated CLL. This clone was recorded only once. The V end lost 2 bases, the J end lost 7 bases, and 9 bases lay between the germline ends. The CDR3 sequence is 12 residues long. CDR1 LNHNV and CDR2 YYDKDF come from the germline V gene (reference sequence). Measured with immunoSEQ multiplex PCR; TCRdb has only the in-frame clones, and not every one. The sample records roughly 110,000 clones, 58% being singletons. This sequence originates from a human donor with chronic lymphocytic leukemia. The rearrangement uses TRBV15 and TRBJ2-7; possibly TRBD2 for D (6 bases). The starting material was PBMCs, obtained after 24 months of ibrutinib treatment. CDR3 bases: TGTGCCACCAGCAGAAAAGGGAGGGAGCAGTACTTC. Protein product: CATSRKGREQYF.